A selection of T cell receptor beta chains follows, all from one sample in a study of blood T cell repertoires in COVID-19. Clones were read by immunoSEQ multiplex PCR, and TCRdb kept only the in-frame ones, dropping some. This table has 200,000 to 250,000 clones, 80% to 90% appearing once. Sequenced material: peripheral blood. The receptor source for this set is a woman older than 75 with active or convalescent COVID-19. Each CDR3 is given with its conserved first and last residue. The D gene is left open where the match is weak. Some rows have no size entry. The others give once, few or many, or a class for an expanded clone.

V	size	D	J	DNA	CDR3
TRBV18	-	-	TRBJ1-5	TGTGCCAGCTCACCAGGGACATTAGCACAGCCCCAGCATTTT	CASSPGTLAQPQHF
TRBV9	-	-	TRBJ2-5	TGTGCCAGCAGCGTAACTGGGGGCGCAGGAGAGACCCAGTACTTC	CASSVTGGAGETQYF
TRBV3-1/TRBV3-2	-	-	TRBJ1-4	TGTGCCAGCAGCCAAGATGGGGTCGCGGGGGGAAAACTGTTTTTT	CASSQDGVAGGKLFF
TRBV7-3	-	-	TRBJ2-5	TGTGCCAGCAGCTCGTACCAAGAGACCCAGTACTTC	CASSSYQETQYF
TRBV9	-	-	TRBJ2-1	TGTGCCAGCAGCACCCATCCCTCGGACAGTCAAAATGAGCAGTTCTTC	CASSTHPSDSQNEQFF
TRBV2	-	-	TRBJ1-3	TGTGCCAGCATTCTGGGGCAGTCTGGAAACACCATATATTTT	CASILGQSGNTIYF
TRBV7-2	-	TRBD2	TRBJ2-7	TGTGCCAGCAGGGCAACGGGAGGGCCCTACGAGCAGTACTTC	CASRATGGPYEQYF
TRBV3-1/TRBV3-2	-	-	TRBJ2-1	TGTGCCAGCAGCCAAGATGGAACGTTCCGACTCTCCTACAATGAGCAGTTCTTC	CASSQDGTFRLSYNEQFF
TRBV6-5	many	-	TRBJ2-2	TGTGCCAGCAGCCTGACAGGAAACACCGGGGAGCTGTTTTTT	CASSLTGNTGELFF
TRBV28	-	-	TRBJ1-5	TGTGCCAGCAGTTCCTCGGAGCAGCCCCAGCATTTT	CASSSSEQPQHF
TRBV2	-	TRBD1	TRBJ2-3	TGTGCCATTCATTCGGGACAGATCACAGATACGCAGTATTTT	CAIHSGQITDTQYF
TRBV5-1	-	-	TRBJ2-7	TGCGCCAGCAGCTGGGTAACTAGCTCCTACGAGCAGTACTTC	CASSWVTSSYEQYF
TRBV14	-	-	TRBJ1-2	TGTGCCAGCAGCCAAGGGGTCAGGGGTGATTATGGCTACACCTTC	CASSQGVRGDYGYTF
TRBV10-3	-	TRBD2	TRBJ2-1	TGTGCCATCACCGGTGGAGCGGGGGAGTTCAATGAGCAGTTCTTC	CAITGGAGEFNEQFF
TRBV11-2	-	-	TRBJ1-2	TGTGCCAGCACCACAGCGGATTCAAACTATGGCTACACCTTC	CASTTADSNYGYTF
TRBV7-3	few	-	TRBJ2-7	TGTGCCAGCACCCCGATCCCGACAGAGAGTTACGAGCAGTACTTC	CASTPIPTESYEQYF
TRBV28	-	-	TRBJ2-5	TGTGCCAGCAGTGAACAGGGTTTACGGGAGACCCAGTACTTC	CASSEQGLRETQYF
TRBV9	-	TRBD2	TRBJ2-2	TGTGCCAGCAGCGGACTAGCGGGGGGGCCGACCGGGGAGCTGTTTTTT	CASSGLAGGPTGELFF
TRBV7-3	-	-	TRBJ2-5	TGTGCCAGCAGCTTAGGTTATGGGGAGGACGAGGAGACCCAGTACTTC	CASSLGYGEDEETQYF
TRBV7-3	-	TRBD2	TRBJ2-3	TGTGCCAGCAGCTGGGTTAGCGGGGGGGCGACAGATACGCAGTATTTT	CASSWVSGGATDTQYF
TRBV29-1	-	TRBD2	TRBJ2-3	TGCAGCGTCGGGGGACTAGCGGGAGTTAGCACAGATACGCAGTATTTT	CSVGGLAGVSTDTQYF
TRBV6-1	-	TRBD2	TRBJ2-3	TGTGCCAGCAGTGATAGCGGGCGGGCCGGTGATACGCAGTATTTT	CASSDSGRAGDTQYF
TRBV9	-	-	TRBJ2-7	TGTGCCAGCAGCGTAGGACAGGATCGGGTCTACGAGCAGTACTTC	CASSVGQDRVYEQYF
TRBV2	few	TRBD1	TRBJ1-3	TGTGCCAGCAGTGATGACAGGGGTAGCTCGTCCGGAAACACCATATATTTT	CASSDDRGSSSGNTIYF
TRBV4-1	-	-	TRBJ1-5	TGCGCCAGCAGCCAAGATTCGGGGTCCTATAGCAATCAGCCCCAGCATTTT	CASSQDSGSYSNQPQHF
TRBV5-4	-	-	TRBJ1-6	TGTGCCAGCAGCTCCCGACAGTTTAATTCACCCCTCCACTTT	CASSSRQFNSPLHF
TRBV25-1	-	-	TRBJ1-6	TGTGCCAGCACCAGGGCGGAGGGGAGGTCACCCCTCCACTTT	CASTRAEGRSPLHF
TRBV28	-	-	TRBJ1-2	TGTGCCAGCAGTTTATTTACCAGTAACTATGGCTACACCTTC	CASSLFTSNYGYTF
TRBV18	-	TRBD2	TRBJ2-7	TGTGCCAGCTCACCACCTGGAGCTAGCGGGGCCTACGAGCAGTACTTC	CASSPPGASGAYEQYF
TRBV18	once	-	TRBJ1-5	TGTGCCAGCTCACTTCAGGGGATCCAGCCCCAGCATTTT	CASSLQGIQPQHF
TRBV9	few	TRBD1	TRBJ1-2	TGTGCCAGCAGTACTGCCCGGGACAGCGTGTATGGCTACACCTTC	CASSTARDSVYGYTF
TRBV30	-	-	TRBJ2-2	TGTGCCTGGAGTGTTAGCTACAAAAACACCGGGGAGCTGTTTTTT	CAWSVSYKNTGELFF
TRBV4-1	-	-	TRBJ2-1	TGCGCCAGCAGCCAAGAGCCTAGACTCAATGAGCAGTTCTTC	CASSQEPRLNEQFF
TRBV7-2	-	-	TRBJ2-2	TGTGCCAGCAGCTTAGTTGCGGGGGCGATCACCGGGGAGCTGTTTTTT	CASSLVAGAITGELFF
TRBV4-2	-	-	TRBJ1-3	TGTGCCAGCAGCCATCCGGGTCTTGGAAACACCATATATTTT	CASSHPGLGNTIYF
TRBV5-1	many	TRBD1	TRBJ2-2	TGCGCCAGCAGCCAAACGGGACAGGGGAACACCGGGGAGCTGTTTTTT	CASSQTGQGNTGELFF
TRBV30	once	TRBD1	TRBJ1-1	TGTGCCTGGAGCTCTTTGGGACAGCTGAACACTGAAGCTTTCTTT	CAWSSLGQLNTEAFF
TRBV7-6	-	TRBD1	TRBJ2-1	TGTGCCAGCAGCTCGACAGGGGTCGCCCGCTACAATGAGCAGTTCTTC	CASSSTGVARYNEQFF
TRBV3-1/TRBV3-2	-	TRBD1	TRBJ1-4	TGTGCCAGCAGACCGGGACAGGGAGGGAAACTGTTTTTT	CASRPGQGGKLFF
TRBV7-3	few	TRBD1	TRBJ2-1	TGTGCCAGCAGCTCGACAGGGATTACTAGGAATGAGCAGTTCTTC	CASSSTGITRNEQFF
TRBV9	once	TRBD1	TRBJ1-2	TGTGCCAGCAGCGGAGGGACAGTTTTTAGCTATGGCTACACCTTC	CASSGGTVFSYGYTF
TRBV5-4	-	TRBD1	TRBJ1-2	TGTGCCAGCAGCTTAGACAGGGGGGGCTACACCTTC	CASSLDRGGYTF
TRBV12-3/TRBV12-4	-	-	TRBJ1-4	TGTGCCAGCAGTTCCGAGGGGGGGCCACTGTTTTTT	CASSSEGGPLFF
TRBV28	-	TRBD1	TRBJ2-1	TGTGCCAGCAGTTTTCACAGGGGGCCCAATGAGCAGTTCTTC	CASSFHRGPNEQFF
TRBV7-9	-	TRBD1	TRBJ2-2	TGTGCCAGCAGCTTACCGACAGGGAAAGACCCCCTAAACACCGGGGAGCTGTTTTTT	CASSLPTGKDPLNTGELFF
TRBV11-2	-	-	TRBJ2-1	TGTGCCAGCAGCAGCGGACTTAACTACAATGAGCAGTTCTTC	CASSSGLNYNEQFF